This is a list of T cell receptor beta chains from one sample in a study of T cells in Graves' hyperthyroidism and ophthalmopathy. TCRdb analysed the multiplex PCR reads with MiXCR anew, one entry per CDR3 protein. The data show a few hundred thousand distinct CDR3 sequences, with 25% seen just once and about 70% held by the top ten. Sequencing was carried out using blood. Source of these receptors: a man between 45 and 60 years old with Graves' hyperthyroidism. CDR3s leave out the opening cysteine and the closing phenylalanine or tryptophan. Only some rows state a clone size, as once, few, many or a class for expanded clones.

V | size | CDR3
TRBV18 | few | ASSPGTESPVAEAF
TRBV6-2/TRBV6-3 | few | ASSWGQGATEAF
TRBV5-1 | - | ASGTGYGTYEQY
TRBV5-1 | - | ASSPRTSGWGDTQY
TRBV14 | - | ASSQERGLSGNTIY
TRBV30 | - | AWSVLGPNEKLF
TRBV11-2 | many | ASSLDVANLRYEQY
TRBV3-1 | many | ASSHNTEAF
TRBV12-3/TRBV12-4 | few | ASSPPGGQNEQF
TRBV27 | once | ASSWDRGRGEQF
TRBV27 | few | ASSSIPGQGSGRQPQH
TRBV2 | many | ATPGTGGYEQY
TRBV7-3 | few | ASSLTFTSGRAREQY
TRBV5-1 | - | ASSTGRREGYNEQF
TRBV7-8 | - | ASSADIAALGNQPQH
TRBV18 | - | ASSPKVATWGTEAF
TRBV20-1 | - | SARDWPAGVEDTQY
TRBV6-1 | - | ASSSLRGYQY
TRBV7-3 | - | ASSLTGRDGYT
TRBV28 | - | ASSSVAAGGKETQY
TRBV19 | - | ASTAGGGRDSHQPQH
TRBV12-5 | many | ASGLVVAGGYEQY
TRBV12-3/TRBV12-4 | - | ASSLVGSYNSPPH
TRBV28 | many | ASGFNPGQVNEQF
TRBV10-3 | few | ANRRDGDTQY
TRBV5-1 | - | ASKTGDSSSYEQY
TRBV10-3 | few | AISESFGGTSYNEQF